The rows below give T cell receptor beta chains drawn from one sample of a study of shared clonotypes between healthy human individuals. Repertoires were generated with immunoSEQ multiplex PCR, while TCRdb's copy carries only in-frame clones and drops some. The sample lists some 900,000 clones; over 75% were seen once. Sequencing was performed on memory CD4+ T cells sorted from blood. Receptors originate from a man younger than 35 in good health. Each CDR3 is given with its conserved first and last residue. A D gene is named only where the DNA matches it firmly. Clone size appears in some rows only: once, few, many, or a class for an expanded clone.

v_gene	d_gene	j_gene	abundance	CDR3nt	CDR3aa
TRBV12-5	TRBD2	TRBJ2-5	NA	TGTGCTAGTGGTTTGGGGCTAGCGGGGGGTCAAGAGACCCAGTACTTC	CASGLGLAGGQETQYF
TRBV10-1	NA	TRBJ2-7	NA	TGCGCCAGCAGTGAGTCGACAGTTCGGGGGTACGAGCAGTACTTC	CASSESTVRGYEQYF
TRBV5-1	TRBD1	TRBJ1-3	NA	TGCGCCAGCAGCTTATGGACAGGGGGAATTGCGAACACCATATATTTT	CASSLWTGGIANTIYF
TRBV5-1	NA	TRBJ2-2	NA	TGCGCCAGCTCAGTTACGCAGCTTGTGAACACCGGGGAGCTGTTTTTT	CASSVTQLVNTGELFF
TRBV5-6	NA	TRBJ2-7	few	TGTGCCAGCAGCCGGGGAAACGGCTACGAGCAGTACTTC	CASSRGNGYEQYF
TRBV27	TRBD1	TRBJ2-7	NA	TGTGCCAGCAGACCGGGACAGGGAAAGGCCTACGAGCAGTACTTC	CASRPGQGKAYEQYF
TRBV30	NA	TRBJ2-4	NA	TGTGCCTGGAGTGATTCCAAAAACATTCAGTACTTC	CAWSDSKNIQYF
TRBV5-1	NA	TRBJ2-7	NA	TGCGCCAGCAGCTTGGGAGGGGCCAAGGGATACGAGCAGTACTTC	CASSLGGAKGYEQYF
TRBV2	TRBD1	TRBJ1-2	NA	TGTGCCAGCACCGGTTCGGACAGGGGGAAGGGTGACTACACCTTC	CASTGSDRGKGDYTF
TRBV5-5	NA	TRBJ1-5	NA	TGTGCCAGCAGCTTGTCGGGGATGGACAATCAGCCCCAGCATTTT	CASSLSGMDNQPQHF
TRBV6-1	NA	TRBJ1-2	NA	TGTGCCAGCAGTGAGCGGACGCCCCCCTATGGCTACACCTTC	CASSERTPPYGYTF
TRBV29-1	TRBD1	TRBJ1-4	once	TGCAGCGCCCAGGGGGCCACTAATGAAAAACTGTTTTTT	CSAQGATNEKLFF
TRBV5-1	TRBD2	TRBJ2-1	NA	TGCGCCAGCAGCTTCGTCGTGGGCGGGACTAGTTTCGATGAGCAGTTCTTC	CASSFVVGGTSFDEQFF
TRBV23-1	TRBD1	TRBJ2-7	NA	TGCGCCAGCAGTCAATCGGGTCAGGGGGCCCTCGAGCAGTACTTC	CASSQSGQGALEQYF
TRBV27	TRBD1	TRBJ1-4	many	TGTGCCAGCAAACTAACGACAGGGCCTAATGAAAAACTGTTTTTT	CASKLTTGPNEKLFF
TRBV20-1	NA	TRBJ1-4	NA	TGCAGTGCTCAGTTTAATGAAAAACTGTTTTTT	CSAQFNEKLFF
TRBV6-1	NA	TRBJ1-6	few	TGTGCCAGCAGTGAAGAACAGGGAGACAACTCACCCCTCCACTTT	CASSEEQGDNSPLHF
TRBV4-1	TRBD1	TRBJ1-3	NA	TGCGCCAGCAGCCAGGGGCCGACAGGGGATGGAAACACCATATATTTT	CASSQGPTGDGNTIYF
TRBV28	NA	TRBJ1-6	NA	TGTGCCAGCAGCACTCGCCGACGGACCCTTGATTCACCCCTCCACTTT	CASSTRRRTLDSPLHF
TRBV28	NA	TRBJ2-7	NA	TGTGCCAGCTGGAACGGAGCGGGCGAGCAGTACTTC	CASWNGAGEQYF
TRBV6-5	NA	TRBJ2-7	NA	TGTGCCAGCAGTCCGGACCCCCGGGAGCAGTACTTC	CASSPDPREQYF
TRBV10-3	NA	TRBJ2-5	NA	TGTGCCATCAGTGAGGGGCAAGAGACCCAGTACTTC	CAISEGQETQYF
TRBV29-1	NA	TRBJ2-7	NA	TGCAGCGTTCAAAAGGTATTAGCCGGCGAGCAGTACTTC	CSVQKVLAGEQYF
TRBV28	TRBD2	TRBJ2-2	NA	TGTGCCAGCAGATGGGGAGGGGCGAACACCGGGGAGCTGTTTTTT	CASRWGGANTGELFF
TRBV29-1	NA	TRBJ1-1	NA	TGCAGCGCTGGTCCGGGACACCAGAACACTGAAGCTTTCTTT	CSAGPGHQNTEAFF
TRBV5-1	TRBD1	TRBJ2-6	NA	TGCGCCAGCAGCTCTGGACAGGCTCAACTCTCTGGGGCCAACGTCCTGACTTTC	CASSSGQAQLSGANVLTF
TRBV21-1	NA	TRBJ2-7	few	TGTGCCAGCAGCGAGGACTCAGGGTTTCACAACTTCGCCGAGCAGTACTTC	CASSEDSGFHNFAEQYF
TRBV15	NA	TRBJ1-5	NA	TGTGCCACCAGCCTGATCCCAGGGCCCCAGCATTTT	CATSLIPGPQHF
TRBV6-5	NA	TRBJ2-5	few	TGTGCCAGCAGTAATAGGGCCTGGTCGGGAGAGACCCAGTACTTC	CASSNRAWSGETQYF
TRBV10-3	NA	TRBJ1-1	NA	TGTGCCATCAGTGAGATTCAGGAAGGCGCTGAAGCTTTCTTT	CAISEIQEGAEAFF
TRBV6-6	NA	TRBJ2-2	NA	TGTGCCAGCAAACCAGGGGACACCGGGGAGCTGTTTTTT	CASKPGDTGELFF
TRBV18	NA	TRBJ2-7	NA	TGTGCCAGCTCACCAGGCGATAACTCCTACGAGCAGTACTTC	CASSPGDNSYEQYF
TRBV12-5	NA	TRBJ1-6	NA	TGTGCTAGTGGTTTGGGGGATTCACCCCTCCACTTT	CASGLGDSPLHF
TRBV18	NA	TRBJ2-4	NA	TGTGCCAGCTCACCGCAAGGAAAGAAAAACATTCAGTACTTC	CASSPQGKKNIQYF
TRBV29-1	NA	TRBJ2-3	NA	TGCAGCGTCGAGGTTGTAGATACGCAGTATTTT	CSVEVVDTQYF
TRBV5-6	NA	TRBJ1-6	NA	TGTGCCAGCAGCCCCCCACGCAGGGCTTCACCCCTCCACTTT	CASSPPRRASPLHF
TRBV7-9	TRBD1	TRBJ1-5	NA	TGTGCCAGCAGCTTGGGACAGGGTTCTCAGCCCCAGCATTTT	CASSLGQGSQPQHF
TRBV5-1	NA	TRBJ1-4	NA	TGCGCCAGCAGCTTGGATTCAACTAATGAAAAACTGTTTTTT	CASSLDSTNEKLFF
TRBV5-4	TRBD2	TRBJ2-1	NA	TGTGCCATCAATTCCGGGACTAGCGGGAGAAATGAGCAGTTCTTC	CAINSGTSGRNEQFF
TRBV15	NA	TRBJ1-5	NA	TGTGCCACCAGCAGAGAGCGAGGGGATCAGCCCCAGCATTTT	CATSRERGDQPQHF
TRBV27	TRBD1	TRBJ2-5	few	TGTGCCAGCAGTTCTGGACAGGGGGCGCGGGAGACCCAGTACTTC	CASSSGQGARETQYF
TRBV11-2	NA	TRBJ2-5	NA	TGTGCCAGCAGCCCAGGACCAGGGGAGACCCAGTACTTC	CASSPGPGETQYF
TRBV7-9	TRBD1	TRBJ1-1	NA	TGTGCCAGCAGCTTAAGGGGATTACAGGGGACTTCCAACACTGAAGCTTTCTTT	CASSLRGLQGTSNTEAFF
TRBV18	TRBD1	TRBJ1-2	NA	TGTGCCAGCTCACCACAAAGCACTGGGACAGTCGGTGGCTACACCTTC	CASSPQSTGTVGGYTF
TRBV4-3	TRBD2	TRBJ2-1	NA	TGCGCCAGCAGCCCAGTGGTAGCGGGTGGATACAATGAGCAGTTCTTC	CASSPVVAGGYNEQFF
TRBV11-2	TRBD2	TRBJ2-3	NA	TGTGCCAGCAGCCGGGGGGGCCCACAGGCTACGCAGTATTTT	CASSRGGPQATQYF
TRBV27	TRBD1	TRBJ2-5	NA	TGTGCCAGCAGTTTATCATCCAGGGGGATTTGGGAGACCCAGTACTTC	CASSLSSRGIWETQYF
TRBV19	NA	TRBJ2-7	NA	TGTGCCAGTAGTGACGGACAGCCGGGTCCCTACGAGCAGTACTTC	CASSDGQPGPYEQYF
TRBV5-1	NA	TRBJ1-1	few	TGCGCCAGCCGCATTGACACTGAAGCTTTCTTT	CASRIDTEAFF
TRBV6-6	NA	TRBJ1-2	NA	TGTGCCAGCAGGGATCATGGCTACACCTTC	CASRDHGYTF
TRBV18	NA	TRBJ1-1	few	TGTGCCAGCTCACAGCTTGACAGTGAAGCTTTCTTT	CASSQLDSEAFF
TRBV15	TRBD1	TRBJ2-5	NA	TGTGCCACCAGCAGGGGGGACAGCATCTGGACCCAGTACTTC	CATSRGDSIWTQYF
TRBV4-1	NA	TRBJ2-4	NA	TGCGCCAGCAGCCAAGATCCTGGGGCCTTTCAGTACTTC	CASSQDPGAFQYF
TRBV2	NA	TRBJ2-1	NA	TGTGCCAGCAGTCTCGGGGGGCACAATGAGCAGTTCTTC	CASSLGGHNEQFF
TRBV7-3	TRBD1	TRBJ2-2	NA	TGTGCCAGCAGAACAGGGGAGTCCGGGGAGCTGTTTTTT	CASRTGESGELFF
TRBV30	NA	TRBJ1-2	NA	TGTGCCTGGACGCAGGGCTTTGGCTACACCTTC	CAWTQGFGYTF
TRBV5-4	TRBD1	TRBJ2-7	NA	TGTGCCAGCAGCTCGGACAGGAATACCGAGCAGTACTTC	CASSSDRNTEQYF
TRBV7-2	NA	TRBJ2-1	NA	TGTGCCAGCAGCTTAAGTGGGGGACCCTACAATGAGCAGTTCTTC	CASSLSGGPYNEQFF
TRBV12-5	TRBD1	TRBJ2-7	NA	TGTGCTAGTGGTAAGGGTCCGGGACAGGGAGACTACGAGCAGTACTTC	CASGKGPGQGDYEQYF